The 31 T cell receptor beta chains listed next were all sequenced from one sample in a study of cytomegalovirus exposure and HLA in healthy donors. Here immunoSEQ multiplex PCR was the method, and the copy in TCRdb shows in-frame clones only, minus some. The sample lists some 290,000 clones, roughly 88% occurring once. Sequencing was carried out using PBMCs. The receptors shown here come from a man aged 30-40 years in good health and CMV-seronegative.

This chain uses TRBV6-6 with TRBJ1-5, with a tentative D call TRBD1 (5 bases). The V end lost 8 bases, the J end lost 4 bases, and 18 bases lay between the germline ends. Germline assignment: CDR1 MNHNY and CDR2 SVGAGI (reference sequence). This CDR3 has 15 residues. In nucleotides, the CDR3 is TGTGCCAGCTCCCTCGGGGGGGAGGGTAATCAGCCCCAGCATTTT. Encoded protein: CASSLGGEGNQPQHF.

The chain employs TRBV11-2 and TRBJ1-6; D uncertain. Germline lookup yields CDR1 SGHAT and CDR2 FQNNGV. Trimming cost V 5 bases and J 10 bases, with 15 bases left between them. This CDR3 is 14 amino acids long. The CDR3 is CASSPPVGGSPLHF. Here the CDR3 DNA reads TGTGCCAGCAGCCCTCCGGTCGGAGGGTCACCCCTCCACTTT.

V usage is TRBV15 and J usage is TRBJ1-1; D uncertain. The V end was cut by 6 bases, the J end by 0 bases, with 11 bases between. The CDR3 spans 14 residues. CDR1 and CDR2 (germline): LNHNV, YYDKDF (reference sequence). CDR3 DNA sequence: TGTGCCACCAGATCGAACAAGATGAACACTGAAGCTTTCTTT. Amino acid sequence: CATRSNKMNTEAFF.

The chain uses TRBV4-1 and TRBJ2-7, with 9 bases aligning to TRBD1. The junction had 9 bases not matched to a gene; V was cut back by 3 bases and J by 6 bases. The CDR3 is made up of 15 amino acids. Germline-derived CDR1 and CDR2 are MGHRA and YSYEKL. CDR3 region: CASSQGTGYDGEQYF. The CDR3 DNA follows: TGCGCCAGCAGCCAGGGGACAGGGTACGACGGCGAGCAGTACTTC.

This chain uses TRBV5-5 with TRBJ2-1, with D possibly TRBD1 on 7 matching bases. Between the trimmed V and J ends, which lost 6 bases and 8 bases, there was a span of 12 bases. The CDR3 extends over 12 amino acids. The germline V gene encodes CDR1 SGHKS and CDR2 YYEKEE (reference sequence). CDR3 loop: CASTDREDEQFF. CDR3 DNA sequence: TGTGCCAGCACCGACAGGGAGGATGAGCAGTTCTTC.

J is TRBJ2-1 and V is TRBV10-2; 11 bases fit TRBD2. The CDR3 loop spans 17 amino acids. Germline trimming cut 0 bases from V and 14 bases from J; bases unmatched to any gene: 15. Per germline, CDR1 WSHSY and CDR2 SAAADI. CDR3 sequence (DNA): TGCGCCAGCAGTGAGTCGATCGGTTTAGGACTAGCGGGTGCCGAGTTCTTC. Translation: CASSESIGLGLAGAEFF.

This chain connects TRBV6-1 to TRBJ2-6, with 7 bases fitting TRBD1. Germline CDR1 and CDR2: MNHNS and SASEGT. The length of the CDR3 is 17 residues. Trimming at V came to 2 bases and at J to 0 bases, leaving 4 bases not matched to a gene. CDR3 amino acids: CASSEYRGSSGANVLTF. In nucleotides, the CDR3 is TGTGCCAGCAGTGAATACAGGGGAAGCTCTGGGGCCAACGTCCTGACTTTC.

The CDR3 bases are TGTGCCAGCAGTTTAGTGGACAGGGCTCTCACAGATACGCAGTATTTT. It codes for CASSLVDRALTDTQYF. J is TRBJ2-3 and V is TRBV28, with 8 positions matching TRBD1. The CDR3 has 16 amino acids. V trimming: 2 bases; J trimming: 2 bases; junction bases outside the gene matches: 6. In germline, CDR1 is MDHEN, CDR2 SYDVKM. The variable domain in full, completed from reference TRBV28 and TRBJ2-3, reads DVKVTQSSRYLVKRTGEKVFLECVQDMDHENMFWYRQDPGLGLRLIYFSYDVKMKEKGDIPEGYSVSREKKERFSLILESASTNQTSMYLCASSLVDRALTDTQYFGPGTRLTVL.

This clone was seen once. The sample carries other DNA sequences with the same CDR3. CDR3 nucleotides: TGCGCCAGCAGCCAAGATCGAGGGCTAGGGGAGACCCAGTACTTC. Protein sequence: CASSQDRGLGETQYF. This chain connects TRBV4-3 to TRBJ2-5; D may be TRBD2 (5 bases). V was pared by 0 bases and J by 5 bases, with 13 bases between. CDR1 is LGHNA and CDR2 is YSLEER in the germline V gene. This CDR3 comprises 15 residues.

The rearrangement links TRBV29-1 to TRBJ2-7, with D possibly TRBD1 on 6 matching bases. Trimming cost V 4 bases and J 3 bases, with 10 bases left between them. Germline assignment: CDR1 SQVTM and CDR2 ANQGSEA. The CDR3 is made up of 12 amino acids. This CDR3 reads CSVVKDSYEQYF. The CDR3, as DNA: TGCAGCGTTGTGAAGGACAGCTACGAGCAGTACTTC.

The chain uses TRBV7-2 and TRBJ1-4, with TRBD1 matching 7 bases. V shed 4 bases and J 8 bases; nucleotides not matched to a gene: 7. CDR1 is SGHTA, CDR2 FQGNSA, per germline. This CDR3 spans 14 amino acids. In DNA, the CDR3 is TGTGCCAGCAGCTCCTCAGGGGGAGGCGAAAAACTGTTTTTT. Residues: CASSSSGGGEKLFF.

Points on this clone: Other DNA sequences in this specimen translate into the identical CDR3. V and J are TRBV5-1 and TRBJ2-3, with 9 bases lining up with TRBD2. This CDR3 has 15 amino acids. Trimming removed 4 bases from V and 1 base from J; junction bases left unmatched: 4. CDR1 SGHRS and CDR2 YFSETQ come from the germline V gene. In DNA, the CDR3 is TGCGCCAGCAGCCTAATAGCGGGGGGCACAGATACGCAGTATTTT. It is translated as CASSLIAGGTDTQYF. The full variable domain, with the rest looked up from reference TRBV5-1 and TRBJ2-3, is KAGVTQTPRYLIKTRGQQVTLSCSPISGHRSVSWYQQTPGQGLQFLFEYFSETQRNKGNFPGRFSGRQFSNSRSEMNVSTLELGDSALYLCASSLIAGGTDTQYFGPGTRLTVL.

This chain connects TRBV10-1 to TRBJ1-5; D gene uncertain. Trimming cost V 6 bases and J 0 bases, with 6 bases left between them. CDR1 is WNHNN and CDR2 is SYGVQD in the germline V gene (reference sequence). The length of the CDR3 is 13 residues. The CDR3 region has the DNA TGCGCCAGCAGGTCCCTTAGCAATCAGCCCCAGCATTTT. Encoded protein: CASRSLSNQPQHF.

Concerning this clone itself: The same CDR3 is also encoded by other DNA sequences in this sample. The V and J genes are TRBV18 and TRBJ2-5; 8 nucleotides match TRBD1. This CDR3 contains 14 residues. Germline CDR1 KGHSH, CDR2 LQKENI. The junction had 4 bases not matched to a gene; V was cut back by 3 bases and J by 4 bases. The CDR3: CASSPGQGPETQYF. DNA of the CDR3: TGTGCCAGCTCACCTGGACAGGGTCCAGAGACCCAGTACTTC. Variable domain in full (rest from reference TRBV18 and TRBJ2-5): NAGVMQNPRHLVRRRGQEARLRCSPMKGHSHVYWYRQLPEEGLKFMVYLQKENIIDESGMPKERFSAEFPKEGPSILRIQQVVRGDSAAYFCASSPGQGPETQYFGPGTRLLVL.

The chain joins TRBV25-1 to TRBJ1-5; TRBD1 agrees at 7 bases. The J segment lost 5 bases and the V segment lost 3 bases, leaving 4 bases of the junction unmatched. Germline CDR1 is MGHDK and CDR2 is SYGVNS. The CDR3 has 14 residues. CDR3: CASSEKGAYQPQHF. For the CDR3, the DNA is TGTGCCAGCAGTGAGAAGGGGGCCTATCAGCCCCAGCATTTT.

The rearrangement links TRBV29-1 to TRBJ1-4; the D is unclear. Trimming took off 5 bases at V and 8 bases at J, with 15 bases between the two ends. Germline CDR1 is SQVTM and CDR2 is ANQGSEA. The length of the CDR3 is 13 residues. As DNA, the CDR3 is TGCAGCGTTAAAGGTCCACAGATAGAAAAACTGTTTTTT. Protein sequence: CSVKGPQIEKLFF.

The rearrangement links TRBV19 to TRBJ1-5; tentatively, D is TRBD1 (6 bases). The germline V gene has CDR1 LNHDA and CDR2 SQIVND (reference sequence). The ends were cut back, 7 bases at V and 3 bases at J, with 16 bases in the middle. The CDR3 is 15 residues long. The CDR3 spells CASMALQGYNQPQHF. The CDR3 region has the DNA TGTGCCAGTATGGCCCTACAGGGATACAATCAGCCCCAGCATTTT.

The J gene is TRBJ1-4, the V gene TRBV6-1; D uncertain. The germline V gene encodes CDR1 MNHNS and CDR2 SASEGT. V lost 4 bases, J lost 0 bases, and 9 bases lay in between. CDR3 length equals 15 residues. The CDR3: CASSGLSATNEKLFF. Written as DNA, the CDR3 is TGTGCCAGCAGTGGTTTGTCTGCAACTAATGAAAAACTGTTTTTT.

In its sample, this clone was seen a few times. J is TRBJ1-1 and V is TRBV7-2; possibly TRBD1 for D (5 bases). This CDR3 contains 14 residues. Germline values: CDR1 SGHTA, CDR2 FQGNSA. V gave up 1 base and J gave up 1 base, with 7 bases separating them. DNA of the CDR3: TGTGCCAGCAGCTTAGAAGGGGCGAACACTGAAGCTTTCTTT. Its protein is CASSLEGANTEAFF.

The V gene is TRBV2, the J gene TRBJ1-5, with 9 bases that match TRBD1. With 4 bases clipped from V and 6 bases from J, the junction kept 7 bases outside the gene matches. The germline V gene encodes CDR1 SNHLY and CDR2 FYNNEI. The CDR3 is made up of 15 amino acids. The CDR3 nucleotides read TGTGCCAGCAGTGTTGGACAGGGGAAGATTCAGCCCCAGCATTTT. This gives the protein CASSVGQGKIQPQHF.

The genes are TRBV11-2 and TRBJ1-2; D remains ambiguous. V was cut by 6 bases and J by 8 bases, with 16 bases left in between. This CDR3 is built from 13 residues. Germline CDR1 SGHAT, CDR2 FQNNGV. The CDR3 DNA reads as TGTGCCAGCAGTTTATTCGACGCAGGCGGCTACACCTTC. This gives the protein CASSLFDAGGYTF.

The genes are TRBV7-2 and TRBJ2-1, with 11 positions matching TRBD2. V shed 2 bases and J 1 base; nucleotides not matched to a gene: 1. In germline, CDR1 is SGHTA, CDR2 FQGNSA. The CDR3 is made up of 16 amino acids. The CDR3 loop reads CASSLTSGGSYNEQFF. CDR3 nucleotides: TGTGCCAGCAGCTTAACTAGCGGGGGTTCCTACAATGAGCAGTTCTTC. Together with reference TRBV7-2 and TRBJ2-1, the CDR3 gives the full variable domain: GAGVSQSPSNKVTEKGKDVELRCDPISGHTALYWYRQSLGQGLEFLIYFQGNSAPDKSGLPSDRFSAERTGGSVSTLTIQRTQQEDSAVYLCASSLTSGGSYNEQFFGPGTRLTVL.

This clone occurred once. The J gene is TRBJ1-4, the V gene TRBV4-2, with 7 bases that match TRBD1. CDR3 size: 18 residues. With 4 bases clipped from V and 6 bases from J, the junction kept 17 bases outside the gene matches. Germline values: CDR1 LGHNA, CDR2 YNFKEQ. The CDR3, as DNA: TGTGCCAGCAGCCCTTCCACGACAGGGATTCCAGGCGATGAAAAACTGTTTTTT. Its protein is CASSPSTTGIPGDEKLFF.

The J gene is TRBJ1-2, the V gene TRBV7-9; the match to TRBD1 covers 9 bases. Germline V lookup: CDR1 SEHNR, CDR2 FQNEAQ (reference sequence). The length of the CDR3 is 14 residues. Trimming cost V 5 bases and J 5 bases; bases outside gene matches: 6. CDR3 coding DNA: TGTGCCAGCAGCGGACCCGGACAGGGGTATGGCTACACCTTC. It codes for CASSGPGQGYGYTF.

This clone is a singleton in its sample. The CDR3, as DNA: TGTGCCAGCAGCTTAGGGTCTGGCTTGAACACTGAAGCTTTCTTT. As protein: CASSLGSGLNTEAFF. V and J are TRBV7-8 and TRBJ1-1; no reliable D call. The CDR3 spans 15 residues. CDR1 SGHVS and CDR2 FQNEAQ come from the germline V gene. Trimming shortened V by 1 base and J by 0 bases, and 9 bases separated the two germline ends.

The chain joins TRBV12-5 to TRBJ2-5; 7 nucleotides agree with TRBD1. The CDR3 covers 15 residues. With 9 bases clipped from V and 5 bases from J, the junction kept 15 bases outside the gene matches. Germline lookup yields CDR1 LGHNT and CDR2 FRNRAP. In DNA, the CDR3 is TGTGCTAGCTCCTCGGCAGGGGTGGGACAGGAGACCCAGTACTTC. Protein: CASSSAGVGQETQYF. Full variable domain (missing parts from reference TRBV12-5 and TRBJ2-5): DARVTQTPRHKVTEMGQEVTMRCQPILGHNTVFWYRQTMMQGLELLAYFRNRAPLDDSGMPKDRFSAEMPDATLATLKIQPSEPRDSAVYFCASSSAGVGQETQYFGPGTRLLVL.

The chain has TRBV30 and TRBJ1-2; TRBD1 might be the D (6 bases). The germline CDR1 and CDR2 sequences are GTSNPN and SVGIG (reference sequence). Trimming shortened V by 2 bases and J by 6 bases, and 13 bases separated the two germline ends. The CDR3 extends over 13 amino acids. CDR3 in amino acids: CAWSLQGRHGYTF. In DNA form, the CDR3 reads TGTGCCTGGAGTCTACAGGGAAGGCATGGCTACACCTTC.

V is TRBV19 and J is TRBJ1-6, with 7 bases that match TRBD1. J lost 4 bases, V lost 11 bases, and 8 bases had no gene match. This CDR3 comprises 14 residues. CDR1 is LNHDA and CDR2 is SQIVND in the germline V gene (reference sequence). The DNA of the CDR3 is TGTGCCTCCTCACAGGGGCCTTATAATTCACCCCTCCACTTT. Protein: CASSQGPYNSPLHF.

The V and J genes are TRBV7-2 and TRBJ2-7; 7 bases are a match to TRBD2. Trimming cost V 1 base and J 4 bases; bases outside gene matches: 4. This CDR3 spans 14 amino acids. From germline, CDR1 is SGHTA and CDR2 FQGNSA. Here the CDR3 DNA reads TGTGCCAGCAGCTTAGGGGACTATGCTTACGAGCAGTACTTC. Translating gives CASSLGDYAYEQYF.

This clone was detected once. The chain is built from TRBV6-5 and TRBJ1-1; D might be TRBD1 (6 bases). The CDR3 runs 14 residues. V lost 7 bases and J 4 bases, leaving 16 bases between the germline ends. The germline CDR1 and CDR2 sequences are MNHEY and SVGAGI. CDR3 amino acids: CASKNGGGSTEAFF. Here the CDR3 DNA reads TGTGCCAGCAAAAATGGCGGGGGCAGCACTGAAGCTTTCTTT.

The chain combines TRBV5-1 with TRBJ2-7, with TRBD1 matching over 10 bases. Per the germline V gene, CDR1 is SGHRS and CDR2 is YFSETQ. CDR3 length: 14 residues. V lost 5 bases, J lost 7 bases, and 9 bases stayed unmatched. CDR3 sequence (DNA): TGCGCCAGCAGAGACGGGACAGGGGCTCGGGAGCAGTACTTC. Amino acid sequence: CASRDGTGAREQYF.